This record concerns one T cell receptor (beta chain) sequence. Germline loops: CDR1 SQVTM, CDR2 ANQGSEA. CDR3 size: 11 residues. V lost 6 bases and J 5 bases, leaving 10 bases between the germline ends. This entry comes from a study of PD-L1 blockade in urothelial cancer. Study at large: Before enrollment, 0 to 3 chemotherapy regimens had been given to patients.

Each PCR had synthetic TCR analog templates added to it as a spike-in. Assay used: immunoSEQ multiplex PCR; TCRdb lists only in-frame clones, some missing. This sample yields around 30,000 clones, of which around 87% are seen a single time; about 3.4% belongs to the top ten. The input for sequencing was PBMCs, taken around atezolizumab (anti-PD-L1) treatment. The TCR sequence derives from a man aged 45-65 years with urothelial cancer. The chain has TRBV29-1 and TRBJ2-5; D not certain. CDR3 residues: CSVKSWETQYF. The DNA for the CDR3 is TGCAGCGTGAAGAGTTGGGAGACCCAGTACTTC.